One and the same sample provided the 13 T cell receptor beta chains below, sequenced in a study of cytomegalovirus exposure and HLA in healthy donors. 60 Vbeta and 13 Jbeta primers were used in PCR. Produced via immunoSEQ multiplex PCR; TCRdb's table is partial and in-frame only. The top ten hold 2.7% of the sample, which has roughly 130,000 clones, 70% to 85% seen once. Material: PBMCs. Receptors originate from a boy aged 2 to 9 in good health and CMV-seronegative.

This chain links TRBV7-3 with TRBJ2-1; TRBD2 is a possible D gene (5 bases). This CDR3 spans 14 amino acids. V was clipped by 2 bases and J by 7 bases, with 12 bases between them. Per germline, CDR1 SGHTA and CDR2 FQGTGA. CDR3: CASSLSASRNEQFF. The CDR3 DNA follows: TGTGCCAGCAGCTTATCAGCTAGCAGGAATGAGCAGTTCTTC.

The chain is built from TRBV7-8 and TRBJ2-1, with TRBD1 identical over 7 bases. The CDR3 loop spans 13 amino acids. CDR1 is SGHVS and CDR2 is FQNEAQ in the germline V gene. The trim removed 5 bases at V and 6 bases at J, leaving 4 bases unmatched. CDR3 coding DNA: TGTGCCAGCAGCACGGGACAGTCCAATGAGCAGTTCTTC. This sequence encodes CASSTGQSNEQFF.

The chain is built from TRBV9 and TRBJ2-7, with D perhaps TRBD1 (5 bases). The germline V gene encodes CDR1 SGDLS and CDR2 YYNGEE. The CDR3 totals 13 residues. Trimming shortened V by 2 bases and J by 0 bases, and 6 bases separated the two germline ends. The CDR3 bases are TGTGCCAGCAGCGTGGGGCCCTCCTACGAGCAGTACTTC. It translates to CASSVGPSYEQYF.

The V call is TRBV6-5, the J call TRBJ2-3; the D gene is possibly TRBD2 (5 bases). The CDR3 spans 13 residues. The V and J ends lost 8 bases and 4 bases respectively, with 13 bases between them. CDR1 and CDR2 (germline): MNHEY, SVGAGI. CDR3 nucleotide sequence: TGTGCCAGCGTATCCGGAGGATCAGATACGCAGTATTTT. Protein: CASVSGGSDTQYF.

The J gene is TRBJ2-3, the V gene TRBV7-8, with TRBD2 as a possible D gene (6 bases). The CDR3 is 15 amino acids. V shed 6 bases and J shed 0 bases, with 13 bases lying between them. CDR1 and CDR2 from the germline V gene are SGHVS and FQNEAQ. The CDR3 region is CASRKGRTSTDTQYF. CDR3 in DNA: TGTGCCAGCAGAAAAGGGAGGACCAGCACAGATACGCAGTATTTT.

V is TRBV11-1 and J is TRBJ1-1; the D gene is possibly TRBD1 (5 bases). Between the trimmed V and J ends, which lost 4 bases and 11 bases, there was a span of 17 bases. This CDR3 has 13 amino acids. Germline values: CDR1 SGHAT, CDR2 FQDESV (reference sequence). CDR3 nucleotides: TGTGCCAGCAGCTCGTCGGGGGGTGTTCTGGCTTTCTTT. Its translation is CASSSSGGVLAFF.

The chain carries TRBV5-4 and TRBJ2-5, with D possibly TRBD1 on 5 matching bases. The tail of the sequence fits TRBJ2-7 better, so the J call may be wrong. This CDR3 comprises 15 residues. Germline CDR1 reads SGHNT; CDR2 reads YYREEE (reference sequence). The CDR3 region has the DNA TGTGCCAGCAGCTTGAGGGGCCTTAGGATCAACGAGCAGTACTTC. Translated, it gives CASSLRGLRINEQYF.

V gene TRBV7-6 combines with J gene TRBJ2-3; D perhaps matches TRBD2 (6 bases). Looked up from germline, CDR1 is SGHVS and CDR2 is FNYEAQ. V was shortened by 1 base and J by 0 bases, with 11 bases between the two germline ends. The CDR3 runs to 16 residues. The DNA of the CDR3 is TGTGCCAGCAGCTTAGGAGGGAGCGGGAGCACAGATACGCAGTATTTT. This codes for CASSLGGSGSTDTQYF.

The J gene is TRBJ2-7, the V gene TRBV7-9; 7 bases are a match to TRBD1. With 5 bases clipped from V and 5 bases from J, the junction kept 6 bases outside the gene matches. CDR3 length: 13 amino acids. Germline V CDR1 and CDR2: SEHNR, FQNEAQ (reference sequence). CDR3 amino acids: CASSQNRGHEQYF. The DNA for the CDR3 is TGTGCCAGCAGCCAGAACAGGGGCCACGAGCAGTACTTC.

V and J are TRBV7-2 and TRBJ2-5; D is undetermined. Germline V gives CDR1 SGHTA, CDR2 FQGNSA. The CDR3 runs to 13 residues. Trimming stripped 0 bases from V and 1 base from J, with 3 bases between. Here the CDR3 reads CASSLAIQETQYF. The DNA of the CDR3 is TGTGCCAGCAGCTTAGCTATCCAAGAGACCCAGTACTTC.

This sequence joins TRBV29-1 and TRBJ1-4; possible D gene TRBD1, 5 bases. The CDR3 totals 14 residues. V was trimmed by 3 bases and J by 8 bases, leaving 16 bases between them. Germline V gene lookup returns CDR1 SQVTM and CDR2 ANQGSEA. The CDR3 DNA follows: TGCAGCGTTGATTCAGGGAGGTTTGGAGAAAAACTGTTTTTT. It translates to CSVDSGRFGEKLFF.

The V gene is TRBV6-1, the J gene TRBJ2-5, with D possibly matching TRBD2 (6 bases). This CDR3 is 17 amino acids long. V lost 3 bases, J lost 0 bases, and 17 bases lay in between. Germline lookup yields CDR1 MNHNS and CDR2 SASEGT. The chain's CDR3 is CASSEPTPGAHQETQYF. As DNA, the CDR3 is TGTGCCAGCAGTGAGCCCACCCCGGGAGCGCACCAAGAGACCCAGTACTTC.

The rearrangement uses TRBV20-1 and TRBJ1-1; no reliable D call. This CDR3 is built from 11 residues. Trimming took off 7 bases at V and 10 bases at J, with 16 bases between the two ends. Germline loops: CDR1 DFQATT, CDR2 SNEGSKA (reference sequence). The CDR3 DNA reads TGCAGTGTTGAACGGAGGGAAGGAGCTTTCTTT. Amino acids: CSVERREGAFF.